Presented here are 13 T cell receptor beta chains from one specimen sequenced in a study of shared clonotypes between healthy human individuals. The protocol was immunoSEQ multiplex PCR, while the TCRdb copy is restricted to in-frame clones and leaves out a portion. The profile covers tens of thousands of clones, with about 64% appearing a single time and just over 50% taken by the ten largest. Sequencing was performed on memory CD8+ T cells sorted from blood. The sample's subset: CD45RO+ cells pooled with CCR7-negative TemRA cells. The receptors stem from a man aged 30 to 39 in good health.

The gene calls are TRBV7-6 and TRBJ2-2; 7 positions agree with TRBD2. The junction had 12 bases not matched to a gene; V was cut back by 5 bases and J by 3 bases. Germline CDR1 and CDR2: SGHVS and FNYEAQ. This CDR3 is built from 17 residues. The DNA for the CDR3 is TGTGCCAGCAGCCCCCTTGGCGGGAGTCAGGACACCGGGGAGCTGTTTTTT. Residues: CASSPLGGSQDTGELFF.

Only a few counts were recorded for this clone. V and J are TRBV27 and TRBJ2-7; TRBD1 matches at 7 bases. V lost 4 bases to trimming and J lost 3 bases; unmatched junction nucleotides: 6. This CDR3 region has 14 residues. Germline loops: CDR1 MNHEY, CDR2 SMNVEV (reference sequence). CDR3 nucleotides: TGTGCCAGCAGTTCTACGACAGGGCACTACGAGCAGTACTTC. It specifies CASSSTTGHYEQYF.

This CDR3 reads CASSYWDRETGTDTQYF. CDR3 DNA: TGTGCCAGCAGCTACTGGGACAGGGAAACCGGCACAGATACGCAGTATTTT. V and J are TRBV7-7 and TRBJ2-3; 9 bases fit TRBD1. The J segment lost 1 base and the V segment lost 4 bases, leaving 9 bases of the junction unmatched. CDR1 and CDR2 from the germline V gene are SSHAT and FNYEAQ (reference sequence). The CDR3 has 17 residues.

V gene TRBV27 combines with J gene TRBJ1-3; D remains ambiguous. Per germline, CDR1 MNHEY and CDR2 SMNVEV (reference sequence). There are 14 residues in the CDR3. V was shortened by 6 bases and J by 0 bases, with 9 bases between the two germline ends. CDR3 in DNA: TGTGCCAGCAGAGGGTTGAACTCTGGAAACACCATATATTTT. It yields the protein CASRGLNSGNTIYF.

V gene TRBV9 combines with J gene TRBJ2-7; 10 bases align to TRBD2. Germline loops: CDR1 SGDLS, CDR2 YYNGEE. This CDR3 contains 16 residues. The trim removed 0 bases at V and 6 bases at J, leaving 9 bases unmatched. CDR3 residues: CASSVDLAGGLGEQYF. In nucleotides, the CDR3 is TGTGCCAGCAGCGTAGATTTAGCGGGAGGTTTGGGCGAGCAGTACTTC.

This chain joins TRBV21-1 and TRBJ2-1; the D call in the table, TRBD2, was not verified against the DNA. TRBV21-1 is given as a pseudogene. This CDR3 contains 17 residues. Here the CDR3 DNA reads TGTGCCAGCAGCAAAGAGCGGGGCCCGGGGCCCTACAATGAGCAGTTCTTC. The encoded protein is CASSKERGPGPYNEQFF.

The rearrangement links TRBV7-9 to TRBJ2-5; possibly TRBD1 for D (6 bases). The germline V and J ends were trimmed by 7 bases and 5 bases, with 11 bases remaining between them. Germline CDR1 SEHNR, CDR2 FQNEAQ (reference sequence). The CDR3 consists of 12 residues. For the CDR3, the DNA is TGTGCCAGCACCCACAGGGTGGAGACCCAGTACTTC. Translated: CASTHRVETQYF.

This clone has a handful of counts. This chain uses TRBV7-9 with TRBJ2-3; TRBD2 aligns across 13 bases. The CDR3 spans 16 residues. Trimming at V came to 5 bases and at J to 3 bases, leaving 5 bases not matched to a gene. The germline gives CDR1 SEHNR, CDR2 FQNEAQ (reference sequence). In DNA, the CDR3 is TGTGCCAGCAGCGGACTAGCGGGAGCGCCGACAGATACGCAGTATTTT. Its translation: CASSGLAGAPTDTQYF.

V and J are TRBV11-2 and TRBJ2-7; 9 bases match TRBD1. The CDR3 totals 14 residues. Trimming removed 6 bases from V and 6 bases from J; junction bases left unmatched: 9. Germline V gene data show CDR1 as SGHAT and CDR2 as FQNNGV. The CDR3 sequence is CASSFGTGSREQYF. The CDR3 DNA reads TGTGCCAGCAGTTTCGGGACAGGGTCTCGCGAGCAGTACTTC.

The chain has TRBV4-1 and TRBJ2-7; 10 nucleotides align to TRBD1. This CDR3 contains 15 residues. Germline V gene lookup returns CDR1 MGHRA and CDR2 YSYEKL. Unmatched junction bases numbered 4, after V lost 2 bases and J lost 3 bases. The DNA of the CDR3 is TGCGCCAGCAGCCAAATGACAGGGGGCGGCTACGAGCAGTACTTC. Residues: CASSQMTGGGYEQYF.

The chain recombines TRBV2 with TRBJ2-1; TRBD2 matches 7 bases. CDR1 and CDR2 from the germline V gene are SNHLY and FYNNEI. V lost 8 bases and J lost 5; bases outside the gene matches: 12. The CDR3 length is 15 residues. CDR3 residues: CASWFGGGIDNEQFF. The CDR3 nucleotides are TGTGCCAGCTGGTTCGGCGGGGGAATAGACAATGAGCAGTTCTTC. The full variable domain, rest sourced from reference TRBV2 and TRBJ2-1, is EPEVTQTPSHQVTQMGQEVILRCVPISNHLYFYWYRQILGQKVEFLVSFYNNEISEKSEIFDDQFSVERPDGSNFTLKIRSTKLEDSAMYFCASWFGGGIDNEQFFGPGTRLTVL.

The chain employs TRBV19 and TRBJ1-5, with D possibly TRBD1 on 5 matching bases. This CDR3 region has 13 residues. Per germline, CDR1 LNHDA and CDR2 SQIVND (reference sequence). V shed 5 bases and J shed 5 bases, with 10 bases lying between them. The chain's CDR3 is CASSRGRDQPQHF. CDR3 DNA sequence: TGTGCCAGTAGTCGGGGGAGAGATCAGCCCCAGCATTTT.

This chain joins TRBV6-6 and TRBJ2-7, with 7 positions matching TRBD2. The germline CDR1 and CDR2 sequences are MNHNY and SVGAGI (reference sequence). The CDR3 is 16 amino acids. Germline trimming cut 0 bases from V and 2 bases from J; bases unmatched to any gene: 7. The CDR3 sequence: CASSYSAGEFPYEQYF. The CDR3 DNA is TGTGCCAGCAGTTACTCGGCGGGAGAGTTCCCCTACGAGCAGTACTTC.